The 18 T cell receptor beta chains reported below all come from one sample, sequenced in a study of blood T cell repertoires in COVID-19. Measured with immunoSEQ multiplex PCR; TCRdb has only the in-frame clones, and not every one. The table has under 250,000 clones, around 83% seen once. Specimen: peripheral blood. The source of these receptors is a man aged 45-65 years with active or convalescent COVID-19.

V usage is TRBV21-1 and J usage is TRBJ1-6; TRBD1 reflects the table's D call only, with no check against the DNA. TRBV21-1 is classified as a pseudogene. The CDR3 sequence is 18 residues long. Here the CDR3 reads CASSPWTGGSSYNSPLHF. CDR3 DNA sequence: TGTGCCAGCAGCCCCTGGACAGGGGGGAGCTCCTATAATTCACCCCTCCACTTT.

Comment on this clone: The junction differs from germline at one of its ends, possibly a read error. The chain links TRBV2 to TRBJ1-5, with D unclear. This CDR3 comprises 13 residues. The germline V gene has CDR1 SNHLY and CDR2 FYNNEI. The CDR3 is CASSEGPGAAQHF. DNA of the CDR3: TGTGCCAGCAGCGAAGGACCGGGAGCAGCCCAGCATTTT.

The CDR3 loop reads CASSSHPTSGRSYEQYF. CDR3 nucleotide sequence: TGTGCCAGCAGCTCCCACCCGACTAGCGGGAGATCTTACGAGCAGTACTTC. The V and J genes are TRBV7-4 and TRBJ2-7, with 12 bases aligning to TRBD2. V was clipped by 4 bases and J by 4 bases; unmatched bases: 11. This CDR3 spans 17 amino acids. CDR1 SGHVT and CDR2 SQSDAQ come from the germline V gene.

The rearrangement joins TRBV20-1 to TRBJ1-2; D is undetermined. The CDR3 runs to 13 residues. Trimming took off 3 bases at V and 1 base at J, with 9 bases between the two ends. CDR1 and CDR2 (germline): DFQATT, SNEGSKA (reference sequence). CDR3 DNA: TGCAGTGCTAGTGGAGGGTTTAACTATGGCTACACCTTC. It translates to CSASGGFNYGYTF.

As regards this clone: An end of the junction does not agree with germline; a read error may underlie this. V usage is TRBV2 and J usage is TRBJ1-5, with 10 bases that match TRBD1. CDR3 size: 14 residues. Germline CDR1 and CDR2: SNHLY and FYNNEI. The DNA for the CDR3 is TGTGCCAGCAGCCCGACAGGGGGCAACCAGCCCCAGCATTTT. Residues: CASSPTGGNQPQHF.

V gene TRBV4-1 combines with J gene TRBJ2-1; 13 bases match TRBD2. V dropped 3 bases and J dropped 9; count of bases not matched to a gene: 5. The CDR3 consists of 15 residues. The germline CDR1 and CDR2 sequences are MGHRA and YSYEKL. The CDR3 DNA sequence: TGCGCCAGCAGCCAGGACACTAGCGGGAGGGCTGAGCAGTTCTTC. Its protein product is CASSQDTSGRAEQFF.

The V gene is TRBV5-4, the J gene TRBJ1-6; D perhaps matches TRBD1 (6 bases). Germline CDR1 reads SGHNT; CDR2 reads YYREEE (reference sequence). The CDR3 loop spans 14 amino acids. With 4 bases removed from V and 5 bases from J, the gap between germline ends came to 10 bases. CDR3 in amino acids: CASSEGHHNSPLHF. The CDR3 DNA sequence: TGTGCCAGCAGCGAGGGACACCATAATTCACCCCTCCACTTT.

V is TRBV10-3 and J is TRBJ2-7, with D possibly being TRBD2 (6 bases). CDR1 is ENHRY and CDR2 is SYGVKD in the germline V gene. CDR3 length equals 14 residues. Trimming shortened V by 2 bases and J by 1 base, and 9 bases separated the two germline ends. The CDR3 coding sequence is TGTGCCATCAGTGAGCCCGGGAGTTCCTACGAGCAGTACTTC. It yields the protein CAISEPGSSYEQYF.

CDR3 in DNA: TGCGCCAGCAGCCTGGAGGGGCCTCGGGTAAATTCACCCCTCCACTTT. It specifies CASSLEGPRVNSPLHF. This rearrangement joins TRBV5-1 to TRBJ1-6; a possible D gene is TRBD1 (5 bases). CDR3 size: 16 residues. Trimming pared 4 bases from V and 7 bases from J, leaving 18 bases between. Per germline, CDR1 SGHRS and CDR2 YFSETQ.

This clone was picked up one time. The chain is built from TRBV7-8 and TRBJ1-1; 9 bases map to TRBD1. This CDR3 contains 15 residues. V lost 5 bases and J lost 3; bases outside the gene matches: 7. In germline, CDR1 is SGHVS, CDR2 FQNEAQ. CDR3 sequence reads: CASSRRDREDTEAFF. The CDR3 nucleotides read TGTGCCAGCAGCCGCCGGGACAGGGAGGACACTGAAGCTTTCTTT.

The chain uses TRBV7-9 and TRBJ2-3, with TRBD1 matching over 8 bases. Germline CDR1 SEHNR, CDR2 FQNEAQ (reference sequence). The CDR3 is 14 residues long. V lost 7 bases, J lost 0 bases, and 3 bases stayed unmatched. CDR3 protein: CASNGQGSTDTQYF. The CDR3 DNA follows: TGTGCCAGCAATGGACAGGGAAGCACAGATACGCAGTATTTT. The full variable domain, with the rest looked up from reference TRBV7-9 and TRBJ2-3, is DTGVSQNPRHKITKRGQNVTFRCDPISEHNRLYWYRQTLGQGPEFLTYFQNEAQLEKSRLLSDRFSAERPKGSFSTLEIQRTEQGDSAMYLCASNGQGSTDTQYFGPGTRLTVL.

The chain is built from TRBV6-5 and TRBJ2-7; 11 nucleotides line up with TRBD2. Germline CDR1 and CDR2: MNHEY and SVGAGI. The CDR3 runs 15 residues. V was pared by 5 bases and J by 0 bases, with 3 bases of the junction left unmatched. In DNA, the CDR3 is TGTGCCAGCAGTAAACTAGCGGGGGACTCCTACGAGCAGTACGTC. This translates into CASSKLAGDSYEQYV.

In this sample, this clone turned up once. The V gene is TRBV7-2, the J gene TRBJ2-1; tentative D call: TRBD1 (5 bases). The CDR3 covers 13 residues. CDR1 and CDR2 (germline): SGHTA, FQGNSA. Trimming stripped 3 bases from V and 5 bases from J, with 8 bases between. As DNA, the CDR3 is TGTGCCAGCAGCTTTATAGGGGACAATGAGCAGTTCTTC. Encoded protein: CASSFIGDNEQFF.

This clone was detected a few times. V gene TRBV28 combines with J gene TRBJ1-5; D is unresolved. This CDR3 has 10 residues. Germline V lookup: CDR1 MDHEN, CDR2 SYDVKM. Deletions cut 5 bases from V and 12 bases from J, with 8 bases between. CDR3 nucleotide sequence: TGTGCCAGCAGTCAGGAGGTCCAGCATTTT. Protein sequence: CASSQEVQHF.

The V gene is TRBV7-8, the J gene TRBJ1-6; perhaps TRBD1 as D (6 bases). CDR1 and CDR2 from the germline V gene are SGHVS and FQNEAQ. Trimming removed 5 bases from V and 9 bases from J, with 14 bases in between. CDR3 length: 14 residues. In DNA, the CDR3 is TGTGCCAGCAGCCCATCAGGGGTTGGTTCACCCCTCCACTTT. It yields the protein CASSPSGVGSPLHF.

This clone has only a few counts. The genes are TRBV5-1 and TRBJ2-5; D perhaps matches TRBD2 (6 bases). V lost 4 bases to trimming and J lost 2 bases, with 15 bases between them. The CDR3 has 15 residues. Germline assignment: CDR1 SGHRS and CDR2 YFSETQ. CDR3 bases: TGCGCCAGCAGCGGGGTTGGGACTCCTCAAGAGACCCAGTACTTC. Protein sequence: CASSGVGTPQETQYF.

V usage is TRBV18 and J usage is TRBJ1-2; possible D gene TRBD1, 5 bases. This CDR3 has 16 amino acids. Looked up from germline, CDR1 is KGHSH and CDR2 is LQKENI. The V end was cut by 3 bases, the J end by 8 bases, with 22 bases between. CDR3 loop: CASSPGLHTPTGGYTF. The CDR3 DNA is TGTGCCAGCTCACCGGGACTTCATACCCCTACTGGAGGCTACACCTTC.

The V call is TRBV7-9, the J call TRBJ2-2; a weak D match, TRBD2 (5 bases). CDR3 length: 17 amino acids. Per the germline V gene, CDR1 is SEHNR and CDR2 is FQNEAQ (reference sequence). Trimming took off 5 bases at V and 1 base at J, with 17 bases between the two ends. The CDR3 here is CASSPRFGGRNTGELFF. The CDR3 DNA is TGTGCCAGCAGCCCCCGGTTCGGCGGGCGGAACACCGGGGAGCTGTTTTTT.